Sequencing of this T cell receptor beta chain was carried out in a study of CD8+CD57+ T cells in acquired aplastic anemia. Turning to the study itself: Across the sorted CD4+ and CD8+ cells, DNA amounts averaged roughly 3.5 ug. CD4+ cells from healthy donors averaged around 9.9 million reads.

Genomic DNA constituted the template upon which TCR beta VDJ and CDR3 profiling was performed. TCRdb re-derived calls from the reads in MiXCR, one entry per CDR3 protein. The table includes around 180,000 distinct CDR3 sequences, 50% to 75% detected once. Findings of the study overall: Patient and control CD8+ Simpson's diversity was not significantly different. The study identified 25 to 30 CD8+ CDR3 sequences shared by patients and controls.

Trimming removed 4 bases at V and 9 bases at J, with 10 bases between. CDR1 and CDR2 from the germline V gene are LNHDA and SQIVND (reference sequence). The CDR3 has 13 amino acids. In regard to this clonotype: Its matching antigen is unknown.

The sequencing sample was made of sorted CD4+, CD8+, or CD8+CD57+ T cells (not recorded which) from PBMCs. The clonotype comes from a human donor in good health. The rearrangement joins TRBV19 to TRBJ1-6; the D is unclear. The chain's CDR3 is CASSTSGGSPLHF. The CDR3 coding sequence is TGTGCCAGTAGTACCTCGGGTGGTTCACCCCTCCACTTT.